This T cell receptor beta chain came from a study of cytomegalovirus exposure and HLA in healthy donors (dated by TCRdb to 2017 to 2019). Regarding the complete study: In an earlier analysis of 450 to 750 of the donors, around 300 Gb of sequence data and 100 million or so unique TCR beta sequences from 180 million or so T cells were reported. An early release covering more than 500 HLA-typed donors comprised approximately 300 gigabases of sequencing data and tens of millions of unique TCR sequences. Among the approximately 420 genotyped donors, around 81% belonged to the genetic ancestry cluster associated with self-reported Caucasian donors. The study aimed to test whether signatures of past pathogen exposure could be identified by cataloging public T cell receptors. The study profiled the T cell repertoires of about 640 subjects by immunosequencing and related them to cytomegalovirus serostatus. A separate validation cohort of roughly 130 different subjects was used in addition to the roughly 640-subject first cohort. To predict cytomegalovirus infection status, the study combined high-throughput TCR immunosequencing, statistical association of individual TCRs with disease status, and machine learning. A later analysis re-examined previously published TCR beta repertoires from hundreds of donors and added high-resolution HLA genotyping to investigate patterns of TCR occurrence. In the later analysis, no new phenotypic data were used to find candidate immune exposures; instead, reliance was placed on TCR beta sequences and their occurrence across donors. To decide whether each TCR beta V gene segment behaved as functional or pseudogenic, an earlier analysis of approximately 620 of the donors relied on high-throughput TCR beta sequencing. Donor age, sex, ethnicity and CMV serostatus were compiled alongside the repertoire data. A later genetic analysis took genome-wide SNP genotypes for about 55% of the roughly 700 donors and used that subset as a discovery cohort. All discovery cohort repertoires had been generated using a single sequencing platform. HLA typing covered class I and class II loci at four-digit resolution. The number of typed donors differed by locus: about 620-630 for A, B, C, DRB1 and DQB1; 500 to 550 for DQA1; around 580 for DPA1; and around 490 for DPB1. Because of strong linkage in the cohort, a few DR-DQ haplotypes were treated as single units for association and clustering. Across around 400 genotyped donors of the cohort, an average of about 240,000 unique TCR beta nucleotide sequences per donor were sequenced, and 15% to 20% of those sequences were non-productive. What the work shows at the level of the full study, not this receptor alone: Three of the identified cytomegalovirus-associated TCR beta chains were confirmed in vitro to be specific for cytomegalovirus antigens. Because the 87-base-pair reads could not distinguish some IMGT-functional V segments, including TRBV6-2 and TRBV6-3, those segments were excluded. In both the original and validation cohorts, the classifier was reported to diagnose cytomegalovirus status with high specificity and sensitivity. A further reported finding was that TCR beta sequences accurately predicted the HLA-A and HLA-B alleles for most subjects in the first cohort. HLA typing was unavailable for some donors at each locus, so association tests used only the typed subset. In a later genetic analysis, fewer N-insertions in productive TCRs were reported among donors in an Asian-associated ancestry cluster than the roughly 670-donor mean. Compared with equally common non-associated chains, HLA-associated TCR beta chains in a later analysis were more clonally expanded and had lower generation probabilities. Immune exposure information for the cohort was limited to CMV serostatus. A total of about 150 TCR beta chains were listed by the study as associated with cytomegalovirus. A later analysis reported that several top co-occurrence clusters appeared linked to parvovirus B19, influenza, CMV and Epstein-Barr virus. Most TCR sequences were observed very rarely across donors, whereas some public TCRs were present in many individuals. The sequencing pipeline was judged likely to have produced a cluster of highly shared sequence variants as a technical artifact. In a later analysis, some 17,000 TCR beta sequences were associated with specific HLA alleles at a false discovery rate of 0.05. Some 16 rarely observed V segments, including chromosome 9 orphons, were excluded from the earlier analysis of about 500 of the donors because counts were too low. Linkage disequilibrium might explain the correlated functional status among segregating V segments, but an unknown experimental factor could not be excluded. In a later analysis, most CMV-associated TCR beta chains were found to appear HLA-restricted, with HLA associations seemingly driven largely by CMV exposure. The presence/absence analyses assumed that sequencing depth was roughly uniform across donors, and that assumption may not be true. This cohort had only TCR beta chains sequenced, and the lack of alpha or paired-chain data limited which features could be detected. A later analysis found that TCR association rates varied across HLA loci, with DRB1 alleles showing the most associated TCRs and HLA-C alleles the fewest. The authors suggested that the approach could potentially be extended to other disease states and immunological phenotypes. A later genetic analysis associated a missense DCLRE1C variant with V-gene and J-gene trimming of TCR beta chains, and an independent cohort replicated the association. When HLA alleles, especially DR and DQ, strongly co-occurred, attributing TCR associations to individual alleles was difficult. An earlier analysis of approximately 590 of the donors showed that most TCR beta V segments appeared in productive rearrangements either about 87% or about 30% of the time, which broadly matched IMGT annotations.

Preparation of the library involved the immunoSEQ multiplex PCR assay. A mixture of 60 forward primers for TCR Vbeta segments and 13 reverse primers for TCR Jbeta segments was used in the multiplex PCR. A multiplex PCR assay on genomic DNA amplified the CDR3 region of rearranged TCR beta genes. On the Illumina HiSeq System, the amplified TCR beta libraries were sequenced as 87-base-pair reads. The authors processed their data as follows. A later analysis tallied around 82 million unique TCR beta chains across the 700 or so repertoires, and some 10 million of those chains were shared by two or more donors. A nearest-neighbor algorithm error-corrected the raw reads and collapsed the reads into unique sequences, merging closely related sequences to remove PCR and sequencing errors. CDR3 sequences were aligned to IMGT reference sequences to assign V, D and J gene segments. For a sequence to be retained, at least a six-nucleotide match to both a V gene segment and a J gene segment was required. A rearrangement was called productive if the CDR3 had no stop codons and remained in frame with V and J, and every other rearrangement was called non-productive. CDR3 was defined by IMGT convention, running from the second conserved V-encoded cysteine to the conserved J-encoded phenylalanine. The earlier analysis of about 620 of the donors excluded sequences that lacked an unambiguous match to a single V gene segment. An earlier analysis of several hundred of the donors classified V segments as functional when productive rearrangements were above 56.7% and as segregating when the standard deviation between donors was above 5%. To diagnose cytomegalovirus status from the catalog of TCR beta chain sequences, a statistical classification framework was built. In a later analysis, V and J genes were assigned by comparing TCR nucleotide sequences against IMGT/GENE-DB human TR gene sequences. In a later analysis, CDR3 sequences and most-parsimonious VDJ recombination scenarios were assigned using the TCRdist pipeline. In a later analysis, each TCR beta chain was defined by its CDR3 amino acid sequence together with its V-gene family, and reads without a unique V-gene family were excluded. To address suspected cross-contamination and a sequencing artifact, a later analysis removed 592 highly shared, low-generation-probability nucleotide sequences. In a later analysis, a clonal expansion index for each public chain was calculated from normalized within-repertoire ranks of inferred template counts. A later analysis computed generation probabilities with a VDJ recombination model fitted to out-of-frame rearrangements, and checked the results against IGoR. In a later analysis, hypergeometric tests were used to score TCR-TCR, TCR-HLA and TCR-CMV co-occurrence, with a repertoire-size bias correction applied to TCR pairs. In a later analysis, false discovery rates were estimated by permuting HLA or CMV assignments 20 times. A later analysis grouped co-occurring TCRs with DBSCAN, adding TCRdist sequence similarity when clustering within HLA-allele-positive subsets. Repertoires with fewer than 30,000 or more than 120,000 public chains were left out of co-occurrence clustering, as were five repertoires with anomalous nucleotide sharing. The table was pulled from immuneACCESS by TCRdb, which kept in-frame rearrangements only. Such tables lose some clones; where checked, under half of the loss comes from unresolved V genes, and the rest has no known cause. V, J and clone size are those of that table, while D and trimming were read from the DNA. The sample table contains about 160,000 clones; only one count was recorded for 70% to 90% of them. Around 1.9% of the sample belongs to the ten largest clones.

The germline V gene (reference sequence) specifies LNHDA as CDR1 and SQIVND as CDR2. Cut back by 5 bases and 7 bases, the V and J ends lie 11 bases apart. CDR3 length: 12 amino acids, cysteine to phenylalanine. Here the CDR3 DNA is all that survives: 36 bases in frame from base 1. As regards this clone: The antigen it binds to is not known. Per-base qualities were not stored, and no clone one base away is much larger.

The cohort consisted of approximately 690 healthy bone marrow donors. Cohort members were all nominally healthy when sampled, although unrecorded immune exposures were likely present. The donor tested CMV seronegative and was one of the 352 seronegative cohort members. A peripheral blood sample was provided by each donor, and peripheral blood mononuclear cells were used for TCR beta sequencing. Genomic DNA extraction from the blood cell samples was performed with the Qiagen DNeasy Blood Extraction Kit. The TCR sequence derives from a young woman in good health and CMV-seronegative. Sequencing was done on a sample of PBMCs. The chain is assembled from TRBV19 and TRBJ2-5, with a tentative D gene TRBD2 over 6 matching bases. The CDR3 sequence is CASSPLGGTQYF. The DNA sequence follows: TGTGCCAGTAGTCCCCTGGGGGGGACCCAGTACTTC.